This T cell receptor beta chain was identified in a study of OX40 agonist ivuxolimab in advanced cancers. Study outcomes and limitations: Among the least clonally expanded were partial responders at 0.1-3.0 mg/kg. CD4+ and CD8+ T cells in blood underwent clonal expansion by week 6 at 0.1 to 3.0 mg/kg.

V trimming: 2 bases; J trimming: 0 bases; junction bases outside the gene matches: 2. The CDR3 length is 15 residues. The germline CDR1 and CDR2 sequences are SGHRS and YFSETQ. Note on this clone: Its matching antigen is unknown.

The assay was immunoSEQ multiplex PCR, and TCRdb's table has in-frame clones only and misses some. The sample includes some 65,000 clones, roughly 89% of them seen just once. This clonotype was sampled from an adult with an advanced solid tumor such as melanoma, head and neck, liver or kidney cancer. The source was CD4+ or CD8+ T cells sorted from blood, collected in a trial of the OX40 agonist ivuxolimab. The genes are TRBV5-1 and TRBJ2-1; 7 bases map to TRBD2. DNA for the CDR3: TGCGCCAGCAGCTTCGGCGGGAGCTCCTACAATGAGCAGTTCTTC. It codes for CASSFGGSSYNEQFF.